The 16 T cell receptor beta chains below all came from one sample that was sequenced in a study of T cells after yellow fever vaccination. TCRdb processed the 5' RACE reads anew with MiXCR; each CDR3 protein has one entry. The sample includes more than 300,000 distinct CDR3 sequences, 3.5% to 4.5% seen only once; the top ten take just under 20%. The sequenced sample was PBMCs, obtained 15 days after the yellow fever booster vaccination. These receptors were collected from a young man who received the YFV17D yellow fever vaccine.

The sample holds a few counts of this clonotype. The genes are TRBV6-5 and TRBJ2-7; tentative D call: TRBD1 (6 bases). Per germline, CDR1 MNHEY and CDR2 SVGAGI. V was clipped by 0 bases and J by 6 bases, with 21 bases between them. This CDR3 is built from 17 residues. In nucleotides, the CDR3 is TGTGCCAGCAGTTACTCTTTACTGGGACACTCCGGATCCGAGCAGTACTTC. Encoded protein: CASSYSLLGHSGSEQYF.

The V gene is TRBV5-1, the J gene TRBJ2-7, with 8 bases aligning to TRBD1. The CDR3 contains 14 residues. CDR1 and CDR2 (germline): SGHRS, YFSETQ. The junction had 7 bases not matched to a gene; V was cut back by 4 bases and J by 4 bases. CDR3 coding DNA: TGCGCCAGCAGCCCCCAGGACAGGGCTTACGAGCAGTACTTC. It encodes CASSPQDRAYEQYF.

This clonotype was detected ten times or more. The rearrangement uses TRBV7-3 and TRBJ2-1; D unresolved. The CDR3 sequence is 13 residues long. Germline V gives CDR1 SGHTA, CDR2 FQGTGA. The germline V and J ends were trimmed by 8 bases and 7 bases, with 15 bases remaining between them. This chain's CDR3 is CASQSPDTNEQFF. The DNA of the CDR3 is TGTGCCAGCCAATCCCCGGATACTAATGAGCAGTTCTTC.

This chain links TRBV20-1 with TRBJ2-7; D gene ambiguous. The V end lost 5 bases, the J end lost 6 bases, and 11 bases lay between the germline ends. This CDR3 has 11 amino acids. The V gene's germline CDR1 is DFQATT and CDR2 SNEGSKA (reference sequence). The CDR3 nucleotides read TGCAGTGCTGTAACTAAGGGCGAGCAGTACGTC. Translated, it gives CSAVTKGEQYV.

This clonotype appeared many times. CDR3 amino acids: CASSPGLRGTQYF. Here the CDR3 DNA reads TGTGCCAGCAGCCCGGGACTGCGAGGCACCCAGTACTTC. The chain uses TRBV12-3 or TRBV12-4 and TRBJ2-5, with D possibly TRBD2 on 6 matching bases. This CDR3 contains 13 residues. Between the trimmed V and J ends, which lost 6 bases and 8 bases, there was a span of 16 bases.

This clonotype was seen more than once but under ten times. V is TRBV10-3 and J is TRBJ1-3, with D possibly matching TRBD1 (6 bases). Between the trimmed V and J ends, which lost 2 bases and 0 bases, there was a span of 14 bases. Germline V gene lookup returns CDR1 ENHRY and CDR2 SYGVKD. CDR3 size: 17 residues. The CDR3 DNA follows: TGTGCCATCAGTGAGGTGGGACAAACGTTCTCTGGAAACACCATATATTTT. Amino acids: CAISEVGQTFSGNTIYF.

Many counts were recorded for this clonotype. The genes are TRBV7-2 and TRBJ1-5; 8 bases line up with TRBD1. The CDR3 has 13 amino acids. CDR1 and CDR2 (germline): SGHTA, FQGNSA. The V gene end was trimmed by 5 bases and the J gene end by 7 bases; junction bases not matched to a gene: 4. As DNA, the CDR3 is TGTGCCAGCAGCCCCGGACAGGGCCAGCCCCAGCATTTT. As protein: CASSPGQGQPQHF. Using reference TRBV7-2 and TRBJ1-5 for the parts outside the CDR3, the full variable domain is GAGVSQSPSNKVTEKGKDVELRCDPISGHTALYWYRQSLGQGLEFLIYFQGNSAPDKSGLPSDRFSAERTGGSVSTLTIQRTQQEDSAVYLCASSPGQGQPQHFGDGTRLSIL.

Many counts were recorded for this clonotype. The chain uses TRBV7-9 and TRBJ1-1; TRBD1 is a possible D gene (6 bases). The CDR3 length is 17 residues. Trimming removed 7 bases from V and 4 bases from J, with 25 bases in between. Germline-derived CDR1 and CDR2 are SEHNR and FQNEAQ (reference sequence). Here the CDR3 DNA reads TGTGCCAGCACCCCTCTTGGGGGGCGGAGGGGTTTCACTGAAGCTTTCTTT. Amino acid sequence: CASTPLGGRRGFTEAFF.

DNA for the CDR3: TGCGCCAGCAGTTATACCGGGACAGGGAGCGGCTATGGCTACACCTTC. Amino acid sequence: CASSYTGTGSGYGYTF. V usage is TRBV5-1 and J usage is TRBJ1-2; 9 nucleotides line up with TRBD1. Trimming took 5 bases from V and 4 from J; bases not matched to a gene: 12. The CDR3 contains 16 residues. CDR1 and CDR2 (germline): SGHRS, YFSETQ.

This clonotype was detected a few times. CDR3 coding DNA: TGTGCCAGCAGCGTAGCGGGGCCCGGGGTAGGTAGGAATGAGCAGTTCTTC. Protein product: CASSVAGPGVGRNEQFF. This sequence joins TRBV9 and TRBJ2-1; D tentatively fits TRBD1 or TRBD2 (5 bases each). There are 17 residues in the CDR3. Trimming took off 0 bases at V and 7 bases at J, with 20 bases between the two ends. CDR1 and CDR2 (germline): SGDLS, YYNGEE.

At least ten counts were recorded for this clonotype. This sequence joins TRBV20-1 and TRBJ1-2; D remains ambiguous. The CDR3 loop spans 12 amino acids. Germline loops: CDR1 DFQATT, CDR2 SNEGSKA (reference sequence). V dropped 3 bases and J dropped 5 bases, with 10 bases sitting between them. In DNA form, the CDR3 reads TGCAGTGCTAGTCGGAGGGATTATGGCTACACCTTC. It specifies CSASRRDYGYTF.

This clonotype turned up a few times. The DNA of the CDR3 is TGCGCCAGCAGCTTGAGGGGACGAGCTGAAGCTTTCTTT. Translation: CASSLRGRAEAFF. The V gene is TRBV5-1, the J gene TRBJ1-1; possibly TRBD1 for D (5 bases). The CDR3 runs to 13 residues. Trimming took off 1 base at V and 6 bases at J, with 10 bases between the two ends. Germline CDR1 reads SGHRS; CDR2 reads YFSETQ. Combining the CDR3 with reference TRBV5-1 and TRBJ1-1 gives the whole variable domain KAGVTQTPRYLIKTRGQQVTLSCSPISGHRSVSWYQQTPGQGLQFLFEYFSETQRNKGNFPGRFSGRQFSNSRSEMNVSTLELGDSALYLCASSLRGRAEAFFGQGTRLTVV.

The genes are TRBV5-1 and TRBJ2-1, with D unclear. Germline assignment: CDR1 SGHRS and CDR2 YFSETQ. The CDR3 loop spans 15 amino acids. V was pared by 4 bases and J by 7 bases, with 18 bases between. CDR3: CASSPNYVFGNEQFF. The CDR3 coding sequence is TGCGCCAGCAGCCCAAACTATGTATTTGGTAATGAGCAGTTCTTC.

In this sample, this clonotype turned up many times. The rearrangement uses TRBV11-2 and TRBJ1-2; D may be TRBD1 (6 bases). The germline V gene encodes CDR1 SGHAT and CDR2 FQNNGV. This CDR3 spans 17 amino acids. Trimming shortened V by 2 bases and J by 4 bases, and 20 bases separated the two germline ends. CDR3 in amino acids: CASSLRRVGGRPYGYTF. The CDR3 nucleotides read TGTGCCAGCAGCTTACGCCGAGTCGGGGGGCGTCCCTATGGCTACACCTTC.

This clonotype was counted many times. V gene TRBV6-5 combines with J gene TRBJ1-1, with 12 bases fitting TRBD1. V lost 2 bases and J lost 8; bases outside the gene matches: 6. Per the germline V gene, CDR1 is MNHEY and CDR2 is SVGAGI. The CDR3 runs 15 residues. The CDR3 sequence is CASSYKSGTGGEAFF. As DNA, the CDR3 is TGTGCCAGCAGTTACAAGTCGGGGACAGGGGGCGAAGCTTTCTTT.

Only a few counts were recorded for this clonotype. V is TRBV20-1 and J is TRBJ2-1; D is unresolved. This CDR3 contains 11 residues. Deletions cut 5 bases from V and 8 bases from J, with 10 bases between. Germline V lookup: CDR1 DFQATT, CDR2 SNEGSKA (reference sequence). The CDR3 loop is CSAAYGDEQFF. The DNA for the CDR3 is TGCAGTGCTGCGTACGGCGATGAGCAGTTCTTC.